What follows describes a single T cell receptor (beta chain). The antigen is not known. The read terminates 3 residues before the CDR3 end, so the remaining end is supplied by the germline J gene. This sample is part of a study of T cell clonality in common variable immunodeficiency. V gave up 5 bases and J gave up 6 bases, with 22 bases separating them. The CDR3 is 15 amino acids. Looked up from germline, CDR1 is DFQATT and CDR2 is SNEGSKA (reference sequence). Broader study findings: CVID subjects shared fewer TCRbeta clones than healthy controls did. CVID patient heterogeneity limited repertoire-clinical complication correlations. The cause of increased CVID clonality remains unclear without subpopulation sequencing. TCRbeta clonality was increased in CVID versus healthy controls. Reportedly, TCR beta sequences from common variable immunodeficiency showed fewer deletions and N-nucleotide insertions.

The protocol was immunoSEQ multiplex PCR, while the TCRdb copy is restricted to in-frame clones and leaves out a portion. Recorded here are 30,000 or so clones, none singletons. The specimen was peripheral blood mononuclear cells. This chain connects TRBV20-1 to TRBJ2-5; possible D gene TRBD1, 6 bases. This clonotype originated in a human donor with common variable immunodeficiency. This CDR3 reads CSALYPGQLRKTQYF. The CDR3 DNA, read in part, is TGCAGTGCTTTATATCCCGGACAGTTAAGAAAGACC.